The entry that follows covers one T cell receptor beta chain sequence. Antigen: not known. Other DNA sequences within the sample encode an identical CDR3. Assay used: immunoSEQ multiplex PCR; TCRdb lists only in-frame clones, some missing. In the table there are fewer than 2.5 million clones, 80% to 95% of which are singletons. The data belong to a study of shared clonotypes between healthy human individuals. General study results and limits: The sharing of 5% to 6.5% of naive CD4 clonotypes was seen across a handful of donors. Sampling included only blood; tissue repertoires likely differ.

Germline-derived CDR1 and CDR2 are SGHTA and FQGNSA. The CDR3 sequence is 12 residues long. Between the trimmed V and J ends, which lost 0 bases and 6 bases, there was a span of 5 bases. The sample taken for sequencing was naive CD4+ T cells from PBMCs. As to subset: CD45RA+ positively selected. The clonotype was recovered from a man aged 18 to 35 in good health. Some clones in this sample may be carry-over from other donors' samples. The chain carries TRBV7-2 and TRBJ1-1; D gene uncertain. The CDR3 protein is CASSLARAEAFF. The CDR3 DNA is TGTGCCAGCAGCTTAGCTAGGGCTGAAGCTTTCTTT.